This TCR beta chain is drawn from a study of blood T cell repertoires in COVID-19 (dated by TCRdb to 2019 to 2021). About the investigation overall: Collaborator samples came from the United States, Italy and Spain and covered acute and convalescent phases of COVID-19. The repertoires were released in a freely available public database intended as a resource for research on the immune response to SARS-CoV-2. The material from the prospective study consisted of cDNA or gDNA derived from T cells, B-cell-depleted T cells, or PBMCs. Deeply sampled blood TCRbeta repertoires from subjects exposed to, actively infected with, or recovered from COVID-19 were included in the dataset. A de-identified subject ID, COVID-19 status, age in years and sex were almost always included in the sample metadata. Where available, HLA class I and class II types were obtained from metadata supplied by the sample provider rather than from assay-based typing. The samples were drawn from the first 160 participants of the ongoing ImmuneRACE study and from under 1,500 subjects provided by 6 global collaborators.

TCRbeta CDR3 regions were amplified from genomic DNA by means of the immunoSEQ Assay, a bias-controlled multiplex PCR. Turning to the authors' computational methods: The number of nucleated cells in each sample was estimated from the amplification of reference gene primers within the assay. To quantify the absolute abundance of each unique TCRbeta CDR3 rearrangement, sequence reads were collapsed and filtered. For each sample, productive Simpson clonality was calculated by taking the square root of Simpson's diversity index across productive rearrangements. As stored in TCRdb, this immuneACCESS dataset retains in-frame rearrangements with V and J assigned. A fraction of the clones does not appear; measured against another copy, unresolved V genes explain less than half of the discrepancy, and the remainder lacks a known reason. V and J calls plus clone size are reproduced from that table; the DNA served to infer D and trimming. A total of around 130,000 clones appear in this sample, 84% of them only once. The ten largest clonotypes hold approximately 1.5% of the sample.

For CDR1 and CDR2, the germline V gene (reference sequence) lists DFQATT and SNEGSKA. Counted from cysteine to phenylalanine, this CDR3 has 13 amino acids. Solely the CDR3 DNA is kept, with 39 bases framed from the first base. V is clipped by 3 bases and J by 0 bases, and the sequence between their germline boundaries is 6 bases long. As concerns this clone: No cognate antigen has been identified for it. No quality values exist for individual bases; no much larger clone is one base distant.

Each collaborating institution followed its own protocols to collect whole blood in K2EDTA tubes. For TCRbeta analysis, collaborators shipped samples as frozen whole blood, isolated PBMCs, or DNA extracted from either of those sample types. Overall results and qualifications from the work: Clinical and demographic metadata were provided uncurated, with the amount varying by source and participant.

This receptor was identified in a man aged 60 to 75 with acute or convalescent COVID-19. Sequencing input: peripheral blood. The receptor chain draws on TRBV20-1 and TRBJ1-3, with no confident D gene call. The CDR3 reads CSASPFSGNTIYF. The nucleotide sequence is TGCAGTGCTAGTCCTTTCTCTGGAAACACCATATATTTT.